These 32 T cell receptor beta chains were sequenced from one sample in a study of tumor and adjacent non-tumor tissue in lung cancer. The library came from three nested PCR rounds adapted from ARM-PCR protocols. Each CDR3 protein gets one entry after TCRdb re-called the multiplex PCR reads with MiXCR. The sample has over 80,000 distinct CDR3 sequences, more than 65% seen once. RNA was extracted from bulk tissue without any cell sorting. The normal lung tissue was taken more than 3 cm from the tumor edge. Sample: distant non-tumor lung tissue. The receptors were sampled from a woman aged 45-65 years with non-small cell lung cancer.

About this clonotype: At one end the junction does not follow the germline gene, possibly because of a read error. The chain recombines TRBV6-1 with TRBJ1-3; perhaps TRBD1 as D (5 bases). This CDR3 region has 13 residues. In germline, CDR1 is MNHNS, CDR2 SASEGT. The CDR3 sequence: CASSGHTGITIYF. The CDR3 DNA is TGCGCCAGCAGTGGACACACCGGAATCACCATATATTTT.

Worth noting for this clonotype: Germline is not matched at one junction end, which may reflect a read error. The chain couples TRBV11-2 to TRBJ2-2; the D gene is possibly TRBD1 (6 bases). The CDR3 is 15 residues long. Germline CDR1 SGHAT, CDR2 FQNNGV. CDR3 loop: CPSSLTRGDTGELFF. CDR3 in DNA: TGTCCCAGCAGCTTAACGCGAGGGGACACCGGGGAGCTGTTTTTC. Looking up the rest from reference TRBV11-2 and TRBJ2-2 gives the full variable domain: EAGVAQSPRYKIIEKRQSVAFWCNPISGHATLYWYQQILGQGPKLLIQFQNNGVVDDSQLPKDRFSAERLKGVDSTLKIQPAKLEDSAVYLCPSSLTRGDTGELFFGEGSRLTVL.

This clonotype showed up many times. The rearrangement links TRBV28 to TRBJ2-5; 10 nucleotides line up with TRBD2. CDR1 is MDHEN and CDR2 is SYDVKM in the germline V gene. The CDR3 consists of 15 residues. V dropped 4 bases and J dropped 2; count of bases not matched to a gene: 4. The CDR3 loop reads CASSSPGLAQETQYF. In DNA form, the CDR3 reads TGTGCCAGCAGTTCACCGGGACTAGCGCAAGAGACCCAGTACTTC.

As concerns this clonotype: This clone may be a read error of a much larger clone one base away. The rearrangement uses TRBV28 and TRBJ2-3; D gene ambiguous. The germline gives CDR1 MDHEN, CDR2 SYDVKM. This CDR3 contains 13 residues. The CDR3 region has the DNA TGTGCCAACAGTTGGATAGTAACAGATACGCAGTATTTT. The encoded protein is CANSWIVTDTQYF.

Many counts were recorded for this clonotype. This chain links TRBV12-5 with TRBJ2-1, with 9 bases lining up with TRBD2. CDR3 length equals 17 residues. The ends lost 1 base at V and 8 bases at J; junction bases unmatched: 12. Germline CDR1 and CDR2: LGHNT and FRNRAP. In DNA, the CDR3 is TGTGCTAGTGGTTTGGGCCTCCCAGCGGGAGGAAGGGATGAGCAGTTCTTC. Translating it yields CASGLGLPAGGRDEQFF.

V and J are TRBV6-6 and TRBJ2-1; D unresolved. This CDR3 region has 15 residues. Germline-derived CDR1 and CDR2 are MNHNY and SVGAGI (reference sequence). Trimming left V 8 bases short and J 4 bases short, with 18 bases between. The CDR3: CASRLTSATYNEQFF. In DNA form, the CDR3 reads TGTGCCAGCCGTCTCACAAGCGCCACTTACAATGAGCAGTTCTTC.

This clonotype was counted a single time. Lacking the conserved final phenylalanine or tryptophan, this CDR3 likely reflects a read error. The CDR3 reads CASRLDRADTQYI. DNA of the CDR3: TGTGCCAGCAGATTAGATCGGGCAGATACACAGTATATT. The rearrangement links TRBV11-2 to TRBJ2-3, with unresolved D. From germline, CDR1 is SGHAT and CDR2 FQNNGV. The CDR3 is 13 residues long.

This chain connects TRBV12-3 or TRBV12-4 to TRBJ2-2; D is unresolved. Trimming took off 11 bases at V and 3 bases at J, with 10 bases between the two ends. The length of the CDR3 is 12 residues. CDR3 in amino acids: CAGVTHTGELFF. As DNA, the CDR3 is TGTGCCGGCGTGACACACACCGGGGAGCTGTTTTTT.

This clonotype is medium-sized. CDR3 region: CASSFSNEQFF. DNA for the CDR3: TGTGCCAGCAGCTTTAGCAATGAGCAGTTCTTC. The chain is built from TRBV11-1 and TRBJ2-1; D is uncertain. Germline V gene data show CDR1 as SGHAT and CDR2 as FQDESV (reference sequence). Trimming stripped 3 bases from V and 6 bases from J, with 3 bases between. This CDR3 region has 11 residues.

This sequence joins TRBV4-2 and TRBJ2-7; D remains unclear. Germline V gene data show CDR1 as LGHNA and CDR2 as YNFKEQ. The V gene lost 3 bases and the J gene lost 3 bases, with 18 bases spanning the gap. The CDR3 is 16 residues long. CDR3 in DNA: TGTGCCAGCAGCCATGCAGTAGAGGCAGCCCTCTACGAGCAGTACTTC. It translates to CASSHAVEAALYEQYF.

Comments on this clonotype: At one of its ends the junction is not consistent with the germline gene, which may arise from a read error. The chain couples TRBV6-1 to TRBJ1-5; 7 nucleotides line up with TRBD1. This CDR3 region has 15 residues. Germline V lookup: CDR1 MNHNS, CDR2 SASEGT. The CDR3 DNA reads as TGTACCAGCAGTGTACGCTGGGACAGTCGTCAGCCCCAGCATTTT. It translates to CTSSVRWDSRQPQHF.

Worth noting for this clonotype: An end of the junction does not agree with germline; a read error may underlie this. This sequence joins TRBV11-2 and TRBJ2-1; no clear D. Per germline, CDR1 SGHAT and CDR2 FQNNGV. The CDR3 length is 13 residues. The chain's CDR3 is CASGLESFNEQIF. The CDR3 coding sequence is TGTGCCAGCGGCTTAGAGAGCTTCAATGAGCAGATCTTC.

Concerning this clonotype: Lacking the conserved final phenylalanine or tryptophan, this CDR3 likely reflects a read error. The rearrangement joins TRBV6-5 to TRBJ1-1; D perhaps matches TRBD1 (5 bases). The CDR3 length is 16 residues. CDR1 and CDR2 (germline): MNHEY, SVGAGI. Written as DNA, the CDR3 is TGTGCCGGCAGGCTACAAAAACCCCCCGGGGGCACTGAAGCTTTCCTT. The encoded protein is CAGRLQKPPGGTEAFL.

As regards this clonotype: At one of its ends the junction is not consistent with the germline gene, which may arise from a read error. The chain combines TRBV6-1 with TRBJ2-7; D is unclear. The V gene's germline CDR1 is MNHNS and CDR2 SASEGT. The length of the CDR3 is 11 residues. Here the CDR3 DNA reads TGTGTCAGCAGTACCCCATTCCCTATTCGCTTC. It codes for CVSSTPFPIRF.

Comment on this clonotype: Compared with germline, one end of the junction differs, possibly owing to a read error. This chain's CDR3 is CASSEWGTVTGELFF. CDR3 coding DNA: TGTGCCAGTAGTGAATGGGGGACAGTGACCGGGGAGCTGTTTTTT. The chain has TRBV2 and TRBJ2-2, with 7 nucleotides matching TRBD1. This CDR3 region has 15 residues. The germline CDR1 and CDR2 sequences are SNHLY and FYNNEI.

As for this clonotype: Mismatch with germline at one junction end may stem from a read error. This chain uses TRBV4-1 with TRBJ2-3; D might be TRBD2 (6 bases). The CDR3 has 14 amino acids. Germline loops: CDR1 MGHRA, CDR2 YSYEKL. Here the CDR3 DNA reads TGCGCCAGCAGCCTCGGCCTAGCGCAAGATACACAGTATTTT. Protein product: CASSLGLAQDTQYF.

The rearrangement links TRBV29-1 to TRBJ1-1; D is undetermined. The CDR3 runs to 12 residues. Germline CDR1 SQVTM, CDR2 ANQGSEA. V dropped 8 bases and J dropped 11 bases, with 21 bases sitting between them. The CDR3 loop reads CSIVLKIEDAFF. In DNA, the CDR3 is TGCAGCATTGTTCTGAAGATTGAGGACGCTTTCTTT.

In regard to this clonotype: This CDR3 fails to terminate in the conserved phenylalanine or tryptophan, so it likely reflects a read error. The chain is built from TRBV6-5 and TRBJ2-2; D tentatively fits TRBD1 or TRBD2 (5 bases each). Trimming left V 8 bases short and J 9 bases short, with 19 bases between. The CDR3 sequence is 14 residues long. CDR1 MNHEY and CDR2 SVGAGI come from the germline V gene. CDR3 nucleotide sequence: TGTGCCAGCGGGGACCCAGGGTTGGCCTGGGAGCTGTTTTCT. Translation gives CASGDPGLAWELFS.

This clonotype was detected many times. The rearrangement joins TRBV29-1 to TRBJ2-7, with D unclear. Deletions cut 1 base from V and 5 bases from J, with 12 bases between. The germline V gene has CDR1 SQVTM and CDR2 ANQGSEA. The CDR3 runs 13 residues. For the CDR3, the DNA is TGCAGCGTTGAAGCCGGGCGAAGAGACGAGCAGTACTTC. Protein sequence: CSVEAGRRDEQYF.

A remark on this clonotype: The junction shows a germline mismatch at one end, possibly a read error. The CDR3 DNA reads as TGCGTCAGCAGCCAAGGAGTGACTAGCGGGAGGTCAGATATGCAGTATTTT. This sequence encodes CVSSQGVTSGRSDMQYF. The chain links TRBV4-1 to TRBJ2-3, with 13 bases matching TRBD2. Germline V CDR1 and CDR2: MGHRA, YSYEKL. The CDR3 has 17 amino acids.

Turning to this clonotype: At one of its ends the junction is not consistent with the germline gene, which may arise from a read error. This chain joins TRBV20-1 and TRBJ2-7, with 8 bases lining up with TRBD2. There are 16 residues in the CDR3. Germline CDR1 reads DFQATT; CDR2 reads SNEGSKA (reference sequence). The DNA of the CDR3 is TGCAGTGCTAGCCCCCAGGAAATAACGGGGGGGTACGGGCAGTACTTC. Translation gives CSASPQEITGGYGQYF.

By sample fraction, this clonotype is hyperexpanded. The chain employs TRBV11-2 and TRBJ2-7, with 9 positions matching TRBD1. Germline trimming cut 5 bases from V and 2 bases from J; bases unmatched to any gene: 7. The germline V gene encodes CDR1 SGHAT and CDR2 FQNNGV. CDR3 length: 15 amino acids. The CDR3 region is CASSTGTGRTYEQYF. In DNA, the CDR3 is TGTGCCAGCAGCACCGGGACAGGGCGCACCTACGAGCAGTACTTC.

About this clonotype itself: A much larger clonotype is one base distant, so this may be a read error. J is TRBJ2-7 and V is TRBV20-1; the D gene is possibly TRBD2 (6 bases). The V end was cut by 4 bases, the J end by 0 bases, with 16 bases between. CDR1 DFQATT and CDR2 SNEGSKA come from the germline V gene (reference sequence). The CDR3 is 15 amino acids. This CDR3 reads CSATRTGESSYEQYF. In DNA form, the CDR3 reads TGCAGTGCTACCCGTACGGGAGAGAGCTCCTACGAGCAGTACTTC.

A word on this clonotype: It may be a read error: a sequence one base away is much more abundant. The chain combines TRBV7-9 with TRBJ2-4, with TRBD1 matching 7 bases. Germline V gives CDR1 SEHNR, CDR2 FQNEAQ (reference sequence). V lost 5 bases and J lost 6; bases outside the gene matches: 7. The CDR3 consists of 14 residues. The CDR3 region has the DNA TGTGCCAGCAGCACACCGGGACAGCTAAACATTCAGTACTTC. It is translated as CASSTPGQLNIQYF. Full variable domain (outside the CDR3, taken from reference TRBV7-9 and TRBJ2-4): DTGVSQNPRHKITKRGQNVTFRCDPISEHNRLYWYRQTLGQGPEFLTYFQNEAQLEKSRLLSDRFSAERPKGSFSTLEIQRTEQGDSAMYLCASSTPGQLNIQYFGAGTRLSVL.

Worth noting for this clonotype: Likely a read error: the CDR3 ends without its conserved phenylalanine or tryptophan. The limits of the CDR3 on the DNA are not certain, so only TCRdb's listed CDR3 is given. The rearrangement links TRBV29-1 to TRBJ2-2; the table's D call of TRBD2 was not tested on the DNA. The CDR3 is 18 residues long, ends included. The germline CDR1 and CDR2 sequences are SQVTM and ANQGSEA. The CDR3 here is CSVEDEGTSWSFPGELFY.

The table lists this clonotype with many counts. The CDR3 DNA is TGTGCCAGCATGAGGGGCGGTAGTGGGACCCAGTACTTC. Encoded protein: CASMRGGSGTQYF. The chain has TRBV12-3 or TRBV12-4 and TRBJ2-5; D possibly uses TRBD1 or TRBD2 (5 bases each). The CDR3 consists of 13 residues. Trimming cost V 7 bases and J 7 bases, with 16 bases left between them.

This clonotype has just one count. Germline is not matched at one junction end, which may reflect a read error. The rearrangement links TRBV4-1 to TRBJ1-5; 7 nucleotides line up with TRBD1. Looked up from germline, CDR1 is MGHRA and CDR2 is YSYEKL. The CDR3 runs to 17 residues. The CDR3 protein is CASSQVGTALSSQPQHF. The CDR3 bases are TGCGCCAGCAGCCAAGTCGGGACAGCTCTCAGCAGTCAGCCCCAGCATTTT.

The chain combines TRBV30 with TRBJ2-1; D might be TRBD2 (5 bases). Germline CDR1 is GTSNPN and CDR2 is SVGIG (reference sequence). This CDR3 region has 15 residues. CDR3 in amino acids: CASSVLVINLGEQFF. CDR3 DNA: TGTGCTTCGAGTGTACTAGTTATTAATCTAGGTGAGCAGTTCTTC.

The gene calls are TRBV6-1 and TRBJ2-4; D possibly corresponds to TRBD1 (6 bases). Germline V gene data show CDR1 as MNHNS and CDR2 as SASEGT. The V and J ends lost 6 bases and 5 bases respectively, with 14 bases between them. This CDR3 has 14 amino acids. The CDR3 loop is CASRIGGTENIQYF. The CDR3 DNA reads TGTGCCAGCAGGATAGGGGGTACGGAAAACATTCAGTACTTC.

With regard to this clonotype: At one of its ends the junction is not consistent with the germline gene, which may arise from a read error. The chain recombines TRBV13 with TRBJ2-1; 9 bases align to TRBD2. The CDR3 consists of 21 residues. CDR1 PRHDT and CDR2 FYEKMQ come from the germline V gene (reference sequence). CDR3 DNA: TGTGTCAGCAGCATAAAAGGGGATACTGGCGGGAGGGCCATCCTCTACAATGAGCAGTTCTTC. Amino acids: CVSSIKGDTGGRAILYNEQFF.

A word on this clonotype: At one boundary the junction diverges from the germline segment, which might be a read error. The chain joins TRBV29-1 to TRBJ2-2; 11 positions match TRBD2. This CDR3 has 18 amino acids. Germline CDR1 reads SQVTM; CDR2 reads ANQGSEA. CDR3: CSLEDEGTSGSFPGKLFF. The CDR3 DNA reads as TGCAGCCTTGAAGATGAAGGAACTAGCGGGAGTTTTCCCGGGAAGCTATTTTTT.

The rearrangement links TRBV6-5 to TRBJ2-1; maybe TRBD2 (5 bases). Trimming removed 6 bases at V and 6 bases at J, with 15 bases between. The CDR3 covers 14 residues. Germline assignment: CDR1 MNHEY and CDR2 SVGAGI. CDR3 in amino acids: CASRLGITCNEQFF. CDR3 sequence (DNA): TGTGCCAGCAGACTAGGGATAACCTGCAATGAGCAGTTCTTC.